One and the same sample provided the 10 T cell receptor beta chains below, sequenced in a study of blood T cell repertoires in COVID-19. Using immunoSEQ multiplex PCR, the repertoire was profiled, and TCRdb retains in-frame clones only, with some absent. The table lists tens of thousands of clones, roughly nine tenths of them singletons, with approximately 20% in the top ten. The sample comprised peripheral blood. These receptors were taken from a woman older than 75 with acute or convalescent COVID-19.

This rearrangement joins TRBV5-1 to TRBJ2-3; D may be TRBD2 (6 bases). Trimming removed 4 bases from V and 2 bases from J, with 8 bases in between. The V gene's germline CDR1 is SGHRS and CDR2 YFSETQ. This CDR3 is built from 13 residues. The DNA for the CDR3 is TGCGCCAGCAGCCCGGGGGACACAGATACGCAGTATTTT. Its translation: CASSPGDTDTQYF.

The rearrangement joins TRBV19 to TRBJ1-4, with no clear D. Germline V gene lookup returns CDR1 LNHDA and CDR2 SQIVND (reference sequence). V was pared by 4 bases and J by 7 bases, with 16 bases between. The CDR3 sequence is 15 residues long. CDR3 DNA sequence: TGTGCCAGTAGTACGCCGAAAAGGAGTAGTGAAAAACTGTTTTTT. Protein: CASSTPKRSSEKLFF.

J is TRBJ2-1 and V is TRBV6-5, with 10 bases lining up with TRBD2. Germline CDR1 is MNHEY and CDR2 is SVGAGI. The CDR3 length is 15 residues. The trim removed 2 bases at V and 8 bases at J, leaving 6 bases unmatched. The CDR3, as DNA: TGTGCCAGCAGTTACCCCGCTAGCGGGAGCGATGAGCAGTTCTTC. Amino acids: CASSYPASGSDEQFF.

This clone was recorded only once. CDR3 DNA sequence: TGTGCCAGCAGCAGACCGGACGGGGGGAACACTGAAGCTTTCTTT. This translates into CASSRPDGGNTEAFF. The chain joins TRBV28 to TRBJ1-1; weak D call: TRBD1 (5 bases). V gave up 6 bases and J gave up 1 base, with 15 bases separating them. Germline V gene data show CDR1 as MDHEN and CDR2 as SYDVKM. The CDR3 is 15 amino acids.

The rearrangement uses TRBV5-6 and TRBJ2-1; 11 bases line up with TRBD2. Germline V gives CDR1 SGHDT, CDR2 YYEEEE. The CDR3 runs 19 residues. The J segment lost 4 bases and the V segment lost 2 bases, leaving 14 bases of the junction unmatched. Written as DNA, the CDR3 is TGTGCCAGCAGCTTCACTAGCGGGAGTTCTCAAACGGGGTACAATGAGCAGTTCTTC. It yields the protein CASSFTSGSSQTGYNEQFF.

The chain couples TRBV6-6 to TRBJ1-6, with TRBD1 identical over 8 bases. V was clipped by 4 bases and J by 10 bases; unmatched bases: 9. The CDR3 loop spans 15 amino acids. The germline V gene has CDR1 MNHNY and CDR2 SVGAGI (reference sequence). CDR3 in DNA: TGTGCCAGCAGTTCCGGACAGGGCGGAGTGTCACCCCTCCACTTT. Translated: CASSSGQGGVSPLHF.

This chain links TRBV5-6 with TRBJ1-1; D is uncertain. V lost 0 bases to trimming and J lost 6 bases, with 3 bases between them. Germline V gives CDR1 SGHDT, CDR2 YYEEEE. The CDR3 is made up of 11 amino acids. The CDR3 coding sequence is TGTGCCAGCAGCTTGGGGCCTGAAGCTTTCTTT. It encodes CASSLGPEAFF.

V is TRBV23-1 and J is TRBJ2-1; 8 bases line up with TRBD2. TRBV23-1 is reported as an ORF; its role is uncertain. J was trimmed by 3 bases and V by 5 bases; bases with no gene match: 9. CDR3 length: 16 amino acids. CDR3: CASSELAERGYNEQFF. The CDR3 coding sequence is TGCGCCAGCAGTGAACTAGCGGAGCGGGGCTACAATGAGCAGTTCTTC.

The rearrangement joins TRBV28 to TRBJ1-2; D is possibly TRBD1 (6 bases). The CDR3 length is 16 residues. Germline assignment: CDR1 MDHEN and CDR2 SYDVKM. Between the trimmed V and J ends, which lost 2 bases and 0 bases, there was a span of 13 bases. The CDR3 sequence: CASSLGGGGTNYGYTF. For the CDR3, the DNA is TGTGCCAGCAGTTTAGGAGGGGGGGGAACTAACTATGGCTACACCTTC.

This clone was counted between two and nine times. The gene calls are TRBV6-6 and TRBJ2-7; TRBD1 agrees at 10 bases. J was trimmed by 6 bases and V by 5 bases; bases with no gene match: 10. Germline values: CDR1 MNHNY, CDR2 SVGAGI (reference sequence). The CDR3 sequence is 15 residues long. CDR3 DNA: TGTGCCAGCAGTGCCCCCGGGACAGGGGCGTTCGAGCAGTACTTC. It is translated as CASSAPGTGAFEQYF.